This T cell receptor (beta chain) was identified during a study of blood T cells in healthy people across ages (dated by TCRdb to the mid-2010s). In the study overall: Template switching captured roughly one uniquely barcoded TCR beta cDNA molecule per two T cells in model experiments. To track age-related changes in TCR beta repertoire diversity, the study relied on deep sequencing normalized with unique cDNA molecular identifiers. The donors were split into four age groups: young (average about 15 years), middle-aged (39), aged (62) and long-lived (approximately 80). Using the same blood draw, the study looked at two additional independent replicas of 1 million unique cDNA reads for two donors, one aged 18 to 30 and the other aged 80 or older. The paper as a whole reports these results and caveats: A strong correlation was found between observed TCR beta diversity and the percentage of naive T cells measured by flow cytometry. Compared with the aged group, the long-lived group had more naive CD4+ T cells, fewer expanded clones and increased TCR diversity, a pattern suggesting age selection. Estimates of total diversity from one million sequenced T cells were regarded as lower bounds and underestimates. Observed TCR beta diversity per million T cells fell roughly linearly with age, and a significant reduction was already apparent by age approximately 40. Because profiling used bulk unsorted PBMCs, naive and antigen-experienced compartments could not be compared conclusively. The CMV infection status of donors was not known, potentially confounding age-related changes in expanded clonotypes.

The donors were 40 or so Caucasian individuals from Russia, aged roughly 6 to 90 years, who were systemically healthy. Approximately 9.3 milliliters of peripheral blood were drawn from each donor into EDTA-treated Vacutainer tubes. PBMCs were isolated by Ficoll-Paque density-gradient centrifugation, with at least 7 million obtained per sample. Trizol reagent was used to extract total RNA from PBMCs, with at least 6 micrograms per sample. For every donor, an aliquot of PBMCs went through flow cytometry to measure the percentages of naive CD45RAhigh/CD27high T cells. Library construction relied on 5' RACE. TCRdb shows the sequencer as Illumina HiSeq 2500. A second about 7 to 11 cycle PCR used a sample-barcoded 5' primer and a J-beta primer mix. Each TCR beta cDNA molecule received a unique molecular identifier from a template-switch 5' adaptor carrying 12 random nucleotides. At least 3 million CDR3-containing paired-end reads were obtained from each sample. The Mint cDNA synthesis kit, primed by a TRBC-specific oligonucleotide, was used to synthesize first-strand cDNA from all RNA. After uracil-DNA glycosylase treatment, a first 18-cycle PCR used universal primers M1SS and BC2_uni_R on all cDNA. The authors processed their data as follows. For normalization, 1 million high-quality reads were randomly selected from each sample, with every read carrying a distinct molecular identifier. Reads with shared molecular identifiers were discarded instead of being binned into consensus sequences. MiTCR, with a Q25 quality threshold and the strictest error-elimination algorithm, was used for CDR3 identification, clonotype clustering and error correction. A nonparametric unseen species model using Euler transformation provided a lower-bound estimate of total TCR beta diversity. TCRdb handled the public reads itself, with Q25 trimming in fastp and clone calling in MiXCR, and kept productive beta chains. Each entry is one CDR3 protein sequence, shown with its most common DNA and genes. In this record, the V and J calls reflect TCRdb's handling and not the investigators' own analysis. In all, the sample holds under 1,100,000 distinct CDR3 sequences, and 20% to 25% of those were seen once. The ten largest clones capture around 0.75% of the sample.

Its CDR3 holds 14 amino acids, cysteine through phenylalanine. Of all the DNA, just the CDR3 is kept, 42 bases in frame from base 1. Trimming at the junction amounts to 7 bases on V and 5 bases on J, and the germline ends lie 14 bases apart. For CDR1 and CDR2, the germline V gene lists MNHNS and SASEGT. This clonotype was detected a few times. Its antigen is currently not known. Base-call qualities are not available, and no considerably larger clone is one nucleotide away. These data also formed part of another study, on T cells of mothers and their children. The second paper states: Donors were nine systemically healthy Caucasian individuals: three mothers and their six children. cDNA synthesis used all of the extracted RNA, with approximately 1.4 ug of RNA in each 15 ul reaction. In the second PCR, the M1S primer introduced both the sample barcodes and 2-4 random nucleotides. Over 9 million TCR beta CDR3 reads came from each mother, compared with around 3 million reads from each child. TCR recombination output is similarly shaped by thymic selection in related and unrelated pairs, with a minor effect exerted by inherited differences. Related mother-child pairs always showed normalized repertoire overlap that was slightly higher than in unrelated mother-child pairs, though the difference was never significant. Persistent microchimeric T cell clones were not detected, at a sensitivity of approximately 100 clones per million clonotypes. The study used deep NGS to compare TCR beta repertoires of mothers and children, seeking features distinguishing related mother-child pairs from unrelated individuals. Mothers averaged about 40 +/- 4 years of age and children averaged about 10 +/- 4 years. After adapter ligation with NEBNext reagents, the libraries were sequenced on Illumina HiSeq 2000 with 100+100 nt paired-end reads. To prevent cross-contamination, the mother and child libraries were prepared a month apart and were sequenced in separate runs. For each donor, between roughly 450,000 and 2,100,000 distinct TCR beta clonotypes were identified. Naive TCR beta clonotypes were estimated from low-frequency clonotypes matched to each donor's FACS-determined naive share, without sorting.

The receptor was isolated from a girl aged 2 to 10 in good health. The V and J genes are TRBV6-1 and TRBJ1-4, and the D gene may be TRBD1, 6 bases matching. Sequencing used blood. The nucleotide sequence reads as follows: TGTGCCAGCATCCTGGACGGGACAAATGAAAAACTGTTTTTT. Its amino acids are CASILDGTNEKLFF.